This T cell receptor (beta chain) was sequenced in a study of CXCR3-negative and CXCR3-positive naive CD8 T cells (dated by TCRdb to 2018 to 2020). For the wider study: In total, roughly 130 million TRB reads were obtained, corresponding to roughly 1.5 +/- 0.3 million reads per library. Diversity and physicochemical repertoire analyses covered 11 donors pooled from two independent experiments. Naive subsets from about 5 donors and memory cells from 3 donors were included in the TRBV-TRBJ cluster analysis.

A remark on this clonotype: Its antigen is not yet known.

For every CD8+ T cell subset, a few hundred thousand cells were flow-sorted straight into RLT lysis buffer, and each subset was sorted in triplicate. Standard density gradient centrifugation was used to isolate peripheral blood mononuclear cells from buffy coats. Total RNA was extracted from sorted cells with an RNeasy Mini Kit. Findings and caveats that apply to the study as a whole: TRBV-TRBJ usage was similar between naive CXCR3-negative and CXCR3-positive cells from the same donor, while memory cells showed distinct patterns. Freshly isolated PBMCs were used for most assays because CXCR3 expression went down partially after cryopreservation. Both naive subsets had comparably high repertoire diversity, while memory CD8+ T cells had much lower repertoire diversity. Because surface CD5, which is linked to self-reactivity in mice, was comparable between the naive subsets, TCR interaction strength was also inferred from the physicochemical properties of TRB CDR3s.

From the cysteine up to the phenylalanine, the CDR3 has a length of 14 residues. No coding sequence is recorded. CDR1 and CDR2 were assigned from the germline V gene as SQVTM and ANQGSEA. TCRdb records NextSeq 550 as the sequencer. The Human TCR Profiling Kit (MiLaboratory) was used to make UMI-labeled 5' RACE TRB cDNA libraries. cDNA synthesis used the entire amount of extracted RNA, and PCR amplification then used the entire amount of cDNA produced. Libraries were prepared in parallel with an identical number of PCR cycles. The study's own analysis went as follows. MIGEC and MiXCR extracted about 50,000 +/- 9,200 unique UMI-labeled TRB cDNA molecules per library, requiring at least two reads per UMI. On average, approximately 40,000 +/- 10,000 functional in-frame TRB CDR3 nucleotide clonotypes lacking stop codons were found per library. After downsampling to 5000 UMI-labeled TRB molecules per sample, diversity metrics such as normalized Shannon-Wiener and Chao1 were calculated in VDJtools. Clonotype-size-weighted physicochemical properties of the central five CDR3 residues (interaction energy, strength, volume and Kidera factor 4) were computed in VDJtools. TCRdb reprocessed the reads, and each CDR3 protein sequence is entered once, without DNA. The V and J calls were determined by TCRdb, not by the authors. The table kept for this sample lists tens of thousands of distinct CDR3 sequences. Around 24% of the sample lies in the top ten.

The receptor comes from a human donor in good health. Some clones in this sample may be carry-over from other donors' samples. The V gene is TRBV29-1 and the J gene is TRBJ2-2; absent DNA, TCRdb's TRBD2 call cannot be checked. Sequencing was performed on memory CD8+ T cells from blood. Explained via the paper, the cell subset or site label denotes: conventional CD8+ memory T cells (TMEM), sorted as controls. The CDR3 protein sequence reads: CSGQAGGDTGELFF.